The 28 T cell receptor beta chains presented below share a single source sample, sequenced in a study of blood T cells in healthy people across ages. A second PCR of roughly 7 to 11 cycles used a sample-barcoded 5' primer and a J-beta primer mix. TCRdb re-called the 5' RACE reads with MiXCR, one entry per CDR3 protein. The sample records some 760,000 distinct CDR3 sequences, around 25% being singletons. These data are also associated with another study on T cells of mothers and their children.

The sequencing input was blood. All receptors come from a boy younger than 18 in good health.

Concerning this clonotype: With a much larger clone just one base away, this may be a read error. J is TRBJ2-5 and V is TRBV7-2; D is perhaps TRBD2 (5 bases). Germline loops: CDR1 SGHTA, CDR2 FQGNSA. The CDR3 consists of 13 residues. CDR3 bases: TGTGCCGGCAGCCTAGACGGGGAAGAGACCCAGTACTTC. Its protein is CAGSLDGEETQYF.

About this clonotype itself: Likely a read error: the CDR3 ends without its conserved phenylalanine or tryptophan. The chain carries TRBV12-3 or TRBV12-4 and TRBJ2-7, with a possible D match to TRBD2 (5 bases). The CDR3 has 12 residues. Trimming pared 2 bases from V and 5 bases from J, leaving 7 bases between. The CDR3, as DNA: TGTGCCAGCAGTTTATCGGGAAACGAGCAGTACCTC. Protein: CASSLSGNEQYL.

The V and J genes are TRBV27 and TRBJ2-5; 7 nucleotides align to TRBD1. CDR3 size: 15 residues. Germline V lookup: CDR1 MNHEY, CDR2 SMNVEV (reference sequence). After removal of 4 bases from V and 9 bases from J, the junction contained 14 bases not matched to a gene. This CDR3 is CASSSTTGPPRSQYF. The CDR3 DNA reads as TGTGCCAGCAGTTCCACGACAGGGCCCCCCAGGTCCCAGTACTTC.

This clonotype was detected a few times. The chain couples TRBV28 to TRBJ2-7, with D perhaps TRBD1 (5 bases). Trimming took 7 bases from V and 0 from J, leaving 16 bases between them. CDR1 MDHEN and CDR2 SYDVKM come from the germline V gene. The length of the CDR3 is 15 residues. As DNA, the CDR3 is TGTGCCAGCACCCTCCGCAGGGATAACTCCTACGAGCAGTACTTC. It codes for CASTLRRDNSYEQYF.

Worth noting for this clonotype: The CDR3 carries no conserved terminal phenylalanine or tryptophan, so it likely arises from a read error. In DNA, the CDR3 is TGTGCCAGCAGTCTAGGGACTAGACCGTACAATGAGCAGTTCCTC. Translation gives CASSLGTRPYNEQFL. V usage is TRBV27 and J usage is TRBJ2-1; TRBD2 matches 8 bases. V gave up 5 bases and J gave up 4 bases; unmatched junction bases: 7. Germline V lookup: CDR1 MNHEY, CDR2 SMNVEV (reference sequence). The CDR3 length is 15 residues.

This chain links TRBV5-1 with TRBJ2-7; either TRBD1 or TRBD2 may supply D (5 bases each). CDR1 and CDR2 (germline): SGHRS, YFSETQ. The CDR3 has 17 residues. Trimming took off 0 bases at V and 2 bases at J, with 18 bases between the two ends. CDR3 residues: CASSLVIPGRLTYEQYF. The CDR3 DNA reads TGCGCCAGCAGCTTGGTCATCCCGGGGCGGCTAACCTACGAGCAGTACTTC.

This clonotype has only a few counts. The chain links TRBV7-8 to TRBJ2-5; 7 bases agree with TRBD1. The germline gives CDR1 SGHVS, CDR2 FQNEAQ. The CDR3 has 15 residues. V shed 1 base, J shed 2 bases, and the junction held 4 bases outside the gene matches. CDR3 sequence: CASSLVTGEQETQYF. CDR3 DNA sequence: TGTGCCAGCAGCTTAGTTACAGGGGAACAAGAGACCCAGTACTTC. Full variable domain (rest looked up from reference TRBV7-8 and TRBJ2-5): GAGVSQSPRYKVAKRGQDVALRCDPISGHVSLFWYQQALGQGPEFLTYFQNEAQLDKSGLPSDRFFAERPEGSVSTLKIQRTQQEDSAVYLCASSLVTGEQETQYFGPGTRLLVL.

This clonotype has more than one count but fewer than ten. The rearrangement joins TRBV7-9 to TRBJ1-3; D is possibly TRBD1 (5 bases). The CDR3 totals 9 residues. The germline V gene has CDR1 SEHNR and CDR2 FQNEAQ (reference sequence). The CDR3 here is CAAGNTIYF. CDR3 nucleotide sequence: TGTGCAGCAGGGAACACCATATATTTT.

The J gene is TRBJ2-5, the V gene TRBV20-1; no definite D call. The J call may be in error: the DNA end matches TRBJ2-1 better. This CDR3 is built from 16 residues. Per the germline V gene, CDR1 is DFQATT and CDR2 is SNEGSKA (reference sequence). The CDR3 coding sequence is TGCAGTGCTGCGTACCACGTTCGGGCGGAGTACAATGAGCAGTTCTTC. Translated: CSAAYHVRAEYNEQFF.

This clonotype was detected many times. The J gene is TRBJ1-4, the V gene TRBV28; 10 bases line up with TRBD1. Germline values: CDR1 MDHEN, CDR2 SYDVKM. Germline trimming cut 5 bases from V and 6 bases from J; bases unmatched to any gene: 6. The CDR3 consists of 15 residues. CDR3 residues: CASSPPGQGYEKLFF. The CDR3 bases are TGTGCCAGCAGTCCGCCGGGACAGGGGTATGAAAAACTGTTTTTT.

The chain joins TRBV7-8 to TRBJ2-7; D remains ambiguous. Trimming took 5 bases from V and 6 from J, leaving 20 bases between them. This CDR3 comprises 15 residues. Per germline, CDR1 SGHVS and CDR2 FQNEAQ. CDR3 residues: CASSPMTRVLGEQYF. Written as DNA, the CDR3 is TGTGCCAGCAGCCCAATGACAAGGGTTCTAGGCGAGCAGTACTTC.

The chain links TRBV28 to TRBJ2-5, with 8 positions matching TRBD2. The V and J ends lost 4 bases and 3 bases, in that order; junction bases with no gene match: 7. The CDR3 has 15 residues. Germline CDR1 is MDHEN and CDR2 is SYDVKM. In DNA form, the CDR3 reads TGTGCCAGCAGTTCTCCGGGAGGGCTGGAAGAGACCCAGTACTTC. Encoded protein: CASSSPGGLEETQYF.

This clonotype was observed a few times. The CDR3: CASSSYSGDIQYF. The CDR3 nucleotides are TGTGCCAGCAGCTCGTACAGTGGGGACATTCAGTACTTC. The genes are TRBV7-2 and TRBJ2-4; D gene ambiguous. V was trimmed by 4 bases and J by 8 bases, leaving 12 bases between them. Germline V gene data show CDR1 as SGHTA and CDR2 as FQGNSA. This CDR3 comprises 13 residues.

The count of this clonotype is one. This sequence joins TRBV29-1 and TRBJ2-3, with D possibly being TRBD1 or TRBD2 (5 bases each). The CDR3 spans 13 residues. Trimming took 4 bases from V and 5 from J, leaving 13 bases between them. Looked up from germline, CDR1 is SQVTM and CDR2 is ANQGSEA. CDR3 residues: CSVASREIDTQYF. CDR3 in DNA: TGCAGCGTTGCGTCCAGGGAGATAGATACGCAGTATTTT.

V usage is TRBV28 and J usage is TRBJ1-3, with D uncertain. CDR1 and CDR2 from the germline V gene are MDHEN and SYDVKM. The CDR3 has 13 amino acids. The germline V and J ends were trimmed by 6 bases and 4 bases, with 10 bases remaining between them. CDR3 sequence (DNA): TGTGCCAGCAGCCCAGCTTCCGGAAACACCATATATTTT. It is translated as CASSPASGNTIYF.

In its sample, this clonotype was seen a few times. V gene TRBV12-3 or TRBV12-4 combines with J gene TRBJ1-5; D is possibly TRBD1 (5 bases). The ends were cut back, 2 bases at V and 4 bases at J, with 12 bases in the middle. This CDR3 comprises 15 residues. CDR3 coding DNA: TGTGCCAGCAGTTTATCAGGGTTCGAGAATCAGCCCCAGCATTTT. Protein sequence: CASSLSGFENQPQHF.

Only a few counts were recorded for this clonotype. This sequence joins TRBV27 and TRBJ1-6, with 9 positions matching TRBD1. V dropped 5 bases and J dropped 2; count of bases not matched to a gene: 1. CDR3 length equals 15 residues. Germline V gene data show CDR1 as MNHEY and CDR2 as SMNVEV (reference sequence). CDR3 loop: CASSRQGAYNSPLHF. As DNA, the CDR3 is TGTGCCAGCAGTCGACAGGGGGCCTATAATTCACCCCTCCACTTT.

The gene calls are TRBV7-9 and TRBJ2-2; 8 bases are a match to TRBD2. CDR1 is SEHNR, CDR2 FQNEAQ, per germline (reference sequence). The CDR3 contains 18 residues. J lost 3 bases, V lost 2 bases, and 11 bases had no gene match. CDR3 sequence: CASSLYPSSGGYTGELFF. The CDR3 nucleotides are TGTGCCAGCAGCTTATACCCCTCGAGCGGGGGCTACACCGGGGAGCTGTTTTTT.

This clonotype was counted only a few times. The chain recombines TRBV12-3 or TRBV12-4 with TRBJ1-6, with no clear D. The CDR3 consists of 13 residues. Trimming took off 5 bases at V and 14 bases at J, with 16 bases between the two ends. In DNA, the CDR3 is TGTGCCAGCAGTCCTGACTGGGGTTCGACCCTCCACTTT. It translates to CASSPDWGSTLHF.

This chain connects TRBV20-1 to TRBJ2-1; D is possibly TRBD1 (5 bases). The germline V gene encodes CDR1 DFQATT and CDR2 SNEGSKA (reference sequence). The V gene lost 0 bases and the J gene lost 7 bases, with 13 bases spanning the gap. This CDR3 has 14 amino acids. DNA of the CDR3: TGCAGTGCTAGAGATTTGGGCAGGGCAAATGAGCAGTTCTTC. It encodes CSARDLGRANEQFF.

The V gene is TRBV12-3 or TRBV12-4, the J gene TRBJ1-2; D call uncertain. The CDR3 totals 12 residues. V lost 10 bases, J lost 2 bases, and 11 bases lay in between. CDR3 protein: CANLDFNYGYTF. The CDR3 bases are TGTGCCAACTTGGACTTCAACTATGGCTACACCTTC.

A few counts support this clonotype. The CDR3 loop is CASRKGHGLYEQYF. The CDR3 DNA is TGTGCCAGCAGAAAGGGACACGGGCTCTACGAGCAGTACTTC. The gene calls are TRBV12-3 or TRBV12-4 and TRBJ2-7, with TRBD1 as a possible D gene (6 bases). V lost 6 bases and J 3 bases, leaving 15 bases between the germline ends. The CDR3 loop spans 14 amino acids.

The V call is TRBV10-3, the J call TRBJ1-1; TRBD1 might be the D (5 bases). In germline, CDR1 is ENHRY, CDR2 SYGVKD. Deletions cut 6 bases from V and 1 base from J, with 9 bases between. CDR3 length: 13 residues. The CDR3 loop reads CAIRGRQNTEAFF. The CDR3 DNA reads as TGTGCCATCAGGGGACGACAGAACACTGAAGCTTTCTTT.

This clonotype was seen a few times. The V gene is TRBV9, the J gene TRBJ2-5; 7 nucleotides line up with TRBD2. Germline CDR1 is SGDLS and CDR2 is YYNGEE. The CDR3 is 15 residues long. With V trimmed by 0 bases and J by 1 base, 3 bases remained unmatched. The CDR3 nucleotides are TGTGCCAGCAGCGTAGCAGGGAGGGCCCAAGAGACCCAGTACTTC. Translation: CASSVAGRAQETQYF.

The chain joins TRBV7-9 to TRBJ2-3; D is uncertain. V was trimmed by 3 bases and J by 7 bases, leaving 17 bases between them. This CDR3 is 15 amino acids long. Germline CDR1 SEHNR, CDR2 FQNEAQ (reference sequence). The CDR3 DNA follows: TGTGCCAGCAGCTTTACTTCACTGCTCAAGTATACGCAGTATTTT. It yields the protein CASSFTSLLKYTQYF.

This clonotype was observed a handful of times. The genes are TRBV29-1 and TRBJ1-5; D uncertain. CDR3 length: 15 residues. The germline CDR1 and CDR2 sequences are SQVTM and ANQGSEA. Deletions cut 4 bases from V and 2 bases from J, with 15 bases between. The CDR3 bases are TGCAGCGTTGCCCTCTTAGCAAGGGGCAATCAGCCCCAGCATTTT. Translating gives CSVALLARGNQPQHF.

This clonotype appeared a few times. This chain connects TRBV28 to TRBJ2-3; 8 bases align to TRBD1. Losses at the gene ends were 2 bases for V and 1 base for J; bases not matched to a gene: 5. This CDR3 comprises 16 residues. Germline CDR1 and CDR2: MDHEN and SYDVKM. The CDR3 loop reads CASSLVGQGGTDTQYF. In DNA, the CDR3 is TGTGCCAGCAGTTTAGTCGGACAGGGTGGCACAGATACGCAGTATTTT.

About this clonotype itself: This likely comes from a read error, as the CDR3 has no conserved phenylalanine or tryptophan at its end. The V call is TRBV19, the J call TRBJ2-1, with TRBD2 identical over 13 bases. The length of the CDR3 is 17 residues. V was pared by 0 bases and J by 2 bases, with 1 base of the junction left unmatched. The V gene's germline CDR1 is LNHDA and CDR2 SQIVND (reference sequence). CDR3 bases: TGTGCCAGTAGTATAGATGGACTAGCGGGGGCCTACAATGAGCAGTTCCTC. Translating it yields CASSIDGLAGAYNEQFL.